This is a list of T cell receptor beta chains from one sample in a study of blood T cell repertoires in COVID-19. Assay: immunoSEQ multiplex PCR; the TCRdb copy retains only in-frame clones and omits some. This sample yields over 200,000 clones, of which nearly 90% are seen a single time; 0.7% to 0.85% belongs to the top ten. The sample was peripheral blood. The receptor source for this set is a woman aged 25 to 39 with acute or convalescent COVID-19. Both conserved end residues are part of each CDR3. Fields, in order: D gene, J gene, clone size, V gene, CDR3 DNA, CDR3 protein. A D gene is named only where the DNA matches it firmly. The size field is filled for only some rows; it gives once, few, many or a size class.

D gene: NA; J gene: TRBJ2-2; clone size: NA; V gene: TRBV11-2; CDR3 DNA: TGTGCCAGCAGGTTGGGGAGGTTTGAGCACACCGGGGAGCTGTTTTTT; CDR3 protein: CASRLGRFEHTGELFF
D gene: NA; J gene: TRBJ1-5; clone size: NA; V gene: TRBV4-1; CDR3 DNA: TGCGCCAGCAGCCAATTCGGGGGGGGCGGCAATCAGCCCCAGCATTTT; CDR3 protein: CASSQFGGGGNQPQHF
D gene: NA; J gene: TRBJ2-7; clone size: NA; V gene: TRBV6-1; CDR3 DNA: TGTGCCAGCAGTGACGGGGACATCTTCTACGAGCAGTACTTC; CDR3 protein: CASSDGDIFYEQYF
D gene: NA; J gene: TRBJ1-5; clone size: NA; V gene: TRBV10-3; CDR3 DNA: TGTGCCATCAGTGAGTCCGTGTTCGACAAGCCCCAGCATTTT; CDR3 protein: CAISESVFDKPQHF
D gene: NA; J gene: TRBJ2-1; clone size: NA; V gene: TRBV11-3; CDR3 DNA: TGTGCCAGCAGCTTGGGGACTCTCCGTGTTGAGCAGTTCTTC; CDR3 protein: CASSLGTLRVEQFF
D gene: TRBD1; J gene: TRBJ2-2; clone size: NA; V gene: TRBV7-3; CDR3 DNA: TGTGCCAGCAGCAACAATCTCGGGACAGGCGGCACCGGGGAGCTGTTTTTT; CDR3 protein: CASSNNLGTGGTGELFF
D gene: NA; J gene: TRBJ1-1; clone size: NA; V gene: TRBV6-2/TRBV6-3; CDR3 DNA: TGTGCCAGCAGTGGGACTGACTTCACTGAAGCTTTCTTT; CDR3 protein: CASSGTDFTEAFF
D gene: NA; J gene: TRBJ1-5; clone size: few; V gene: TRBV6-2/TRBV6-3; CDR3 DNA: TGTGCCAGCAGTTACTGGGCAGGTCAGCCCCAGCATTTT; CDR3 protein: CASSYWAGQPQHF
D gene: TRBD2; J gene: TRBJ2-3; clone size: NA; V gene: TRBV27; CDR3 DNA: TGTGCCAGCAGGGGACTAGCGGGAGGACGGTCCGATACGCAGTATTTT; CDR3 protein: CASRGLAGGRSDTQYF
D gene: NA; J gene: TRBJ2-3; clone size: NA; V gene: TRBV7-3; CDR3 DNA: TGTGCCAGCAGTTATCAGGGGAGCACAGATACGCAGTATTTT; CDR3 protein: CASSYQGSTDTQYF
D gene: TRBD1; J gene: TRBJ1-1; clone size: NA; V gene: TRBV27; CDR3 DNA: TGTGCCAGCAGTTGGGGCAGGGGGCAGAGGACTGAAGCTTTCTTT; CDR3 protein: CASSWGRGQRTEAFF
D gene: NA; J gene: TRBJ1-2; clone size: NA; V gene: TRBV10-3; CDR3 DNA: TGTGCCCATCAATACCAGGAGGGCTATGGCTACACCTTC; CDR3 protein: CAHQYQEGYGYTF
D gene: NA; J gene: TRBJ2-1; clone size: NA; V gene: TRBV6-5; CDR3 DNA: TGTGCCAGCAGTACCAATGGCGGTGCCTACAATGAGCAGTTCTTC; CDR3 protein: CASSTNGGAYNEQFF
D gene: NA; J gene: TRBJ2-2; clone size: NA; V gene: TRBV5-1; CDR3 DNA: TGCGCCAGCAGCTTTAGCGGTCCTGAGCTCGGGGAGCTGTTTTTT; CDR3 protein: CASSFSGPELGELFF
D gene: TRBD2; J gene: TRBJ2-1; clone size: NA; V gene: TRBV13; CDR3 DNA: TGTACCAGCAGCTTAGGGCTAGCGGGAGAGAATGAGCAGTTCTTC; CDR3 protein: CTSSLGLAGENEQFF
D gene: NA; J gene: TRBJ2-5; clone size: NA; V gene: TRBV19; CDR3 DNA: TGTGCCAGTAGTATGGTCAGGGATGTGCTGGAGACCCAGTACTTC; CDR3 protein: CASSMVRDVLETQYF
D gene: NA; J gene: TRBJ1-6; clone size: NA; V gene: TRBV5-4; CDR3 DNA: TGTGCCAGCAGCCTGAGGGGGGGGTATAATTCACCCCTCCACTTT; CDR3 protein: CASSLRGGYNSPLHF
D gene: NA; J gene: TRBJ1-1; clone size: NA; V gene: TRBV5-1; CDR3 DNA: TGCGCCAGCAGTTCACAGGGGAACACTGAAGCTTTCTTT; CDR3 protein: CASSSQGNTEAFF
D gene: NA; J gene: TRBJ2-7; clone size: few; V gene: TRBV5-1; CDR3 DNA: TGCGCCAGCAGCTTGGAACAGACCGCCTCCGAGCAGTACTTC; CDR3 protein: CASSLEQTASEQYF
D gene: NA; J gene: TRBJ1-1; clone size: NA; V gene: TRBV5-1; CDR3 DNA: TGCGCCAGCACCCCCCGGGAGGGGACGTGGACTGAAGCTTTCTTT; CDR3 protein: CASTPREGTWTEAFF
D gene: TRBD1; J gene: TRBJ1-2; clone size: NA; V gene: TRBV25-1; CDR3 DNA: TGTGCCAGCAGTACCGGGACAGGGGGGTATGGCTACACCTTC; CDR3 protein: CASSTGTGGYGYTF
D gene: NA; J gene: TRBJ2-5; clone size: NA; V gene: TRBV18; CDR3 DNA: TGTGCCAGCTCACCATACAGGGCCTTCCAAGAGACCCAGTACTTC; CDR3 protein: CASSPYRAFQETQYF
D gene: TRBD2; J gene: TRBJ2-7; clone size: NA; V gene: TRBV7-2; CDR3 DNA: TGTGCCAGCAGCTTAATGACTAGCGGGAGTCTGTCCTACGAGCAGTACTTC; CDR3 protein: CASSLMTSGSLSYEQYF
D gene: TRBD1; J gene: TRBJ1-2; clone size: NA; V gene: TRBV7-2; CDR3 DNA: TGTGCCAGCAGTCCCGGTAGGGACAGGGTCTTTGGTGGCTACACCTTC; CDR3 protein: CASSPGRDRVFGGYTF
D gene: NA; J gene: TRBJ1-6; clone size: few; V gene: TRBV19; CDR3 DNA: TGTGCCAGTAGTATAGGGGACAATAATTCACCCCTCCACTTT; CDR3 protein: CASSIGDNNSPLHF
D gene: TRBD1; J gene: TRBJ1-3; clone size: NA; V gene: TRBV10-3; CDR3 DNA: TGTGCCATCAGTGAGACGCAAGTCCGCGGACAGGGGAGGGGAAACACCATATATTTT; CDR3 protein: CAISETQVRGQGRGNTIYF
D gene: NA; J gene: TRBJ2-2; clone size: NA; V gene: TRBV12-5; CDR3 DNA: TGTGCTAGTGGTTTGCCACGGACGGCGGGGACCGGGGAGCTGTTTTTT; CDR3 protein: CASGLPRTAGTGELFF
D gene: NA; J gene: TRBJ1-6; clone size: NA; V gene: TRBV28; CDR3 DNA: TGTGCCAGCACCTGGGGGGGGAGCTCCTATAATTCACCCCTCCACTTT; CDR3 protein: CASTWGGSSYNSPLHF
D gene: TRBD2; J gene: TRBJ2-3; clone size: NA; V gene: TRBV25-1; CDR3 DNA: TGTGCCAGCAGTGATAGGAGCGGGAGGGCCAGGGATACGCAGTATTTT; CDR3 protein: CASSDRSGRARDTQYF
D gene: TRBD1; J gene: TRBJ2-2; clone size: NA; V gene: TRBV5-4; CDR3 DNA: TGTGCCAGCAGCTTGGGTGGCAGGGGGCGACTTAGGACCGGGGAGCTGTTTTTT; CDR3 protein: CASSLGGRGRLRTGELFF
D gene: NA; J gene: TRBJ2-5; clone size: NA; V gene: TRBV7-6; CDR3 DNA: TGTGCCAGCAGCTTATATGGTCTAGCGCTACAAGAGACCCAGTACTTC; CDR3 protein: CASSLYGLALQETQYF
D gene: NA; J gene: TRBJ2-1; clone size: NA; V gene: TRBV18; CDR3 DNA: TGTGCCAGCTCACCCCGGGACAATGAGCAGTTCTTC; CDR3 protein: CASSPRDNEQFF
D gene: NA; J gene: TRBJ2-1; clone size: NA; V gene: TRBV4-3; CDR3 DNA: TGCGCCAGCAGCCAAGGGGTAGCATACAATGAGCAGTTCTTC; CDR3 protein: CASSQGVAYNEQFF
D gene: TRBD1; J gene: TRBJ1-2; clone size: NA; V gene: TRBV4-3; CDR3 DNA: TGCGCCAGCAGCCGCACAGGGGTCGGCTACACCTTC; CDR3 protein: CASSRTGVGYTF
D gene: NA; J gene: TRBJ1-5; clone size: NA; V gene: TRBV27; CDR3 DNA: TGTGCCAGCAGTTTATCGGCCAGGGTGATTGGCAATCAGCCCCAGCATTTT; CDR3 protein: CASSLSARVIGNQPQHF
D gene: TRBD1; J gene: TRBJ1-2; clone size: NA; V gene: TRBV5-8; CDR3 DNA: TGTGCCAGCAGCTTGGAGGCAGGGGGCTATGGCTACACCTTC; CDR3 protein: CASSLEAGGYGYTF
D gene: NA; J gene: TRBJ2-7; clone size: NA; V gene: TRBV6-2/TRBV6-3; CDR3 DNA: TGTGCCAGCAGTTATGGCTCGATACCCTACGAGCAGTACTTC; CDR3 protein: CASSYGSIPYEQYF
D gene: NA; J gene: TRBJ1-5; clone size: NA; V gene: TRBV10-1; CDR3 DNA: TGCGCCAGCAGTACCGGGGGCAATCAGCCCCAGCATTTT; CDR3 protein: CASSTGGNQPQHF
D gene: NA; J gene: TRBJ1-6; clone size: NA; V gene: TRBV2; CDR3 DNA: TGTGCCAGCGAGGCAGGGACTTATAATTCACCCCTCCACTTT; CDR3 protein: CASEAGTYNSPLHF
D gene: NA; J gene: TRBJ2-7; clone size: NA; V gene: TRBV29-1; CDR3 DNA: TGCAGCGTCCTCGGCCTAGGGGCCGAGCAGTACTTC; CDR3 protein: CSVLGLGAEQYF
D gene: NA; J gene: TRBJ2-7; clone size: once; V gene: TRBV7-9; CDR3 DNA: TGTGCCAGCAGCTTAGCGCTGTCAGGGGACGAGCAGTACTTC; CDR3 protein: CASSLALSGDEQYF
D gene: TRBD2; J gene: TRBJ2-1; clone size: NA; V gene: TRBV19; CDR3 DNA: TGTGCCAGTAGTATCCTGGGGACTAGCGGGATTTTGGGCAATGAGCAGTTCTTC; CDR3 protein: CASSILGTSGILGNEQFF
D gene: NA; J gene: TRBJ1-5; clone size: NA; V gene: TRBV9; CDR3 DNA: TGTGCCAGCAGCGTGGATGGCAGGCAGCCCCAGCATTTT; CDR3 protein: CASSVDGRQPQHF
D gene: TRBD1; J gene: TRBJ1-1; clone size: once; V gene: TRBV13; CDR3 DNA: TGTGCCAGCAGCTTAGTTGCTGGGACAGGGGGGAACACTGAAGCTTTCTTT; CDR3 protein: CASSLVAGTGGNTEAFF
D gene: NA; J gene: TRBJ2-5; clone size: NA; V gene: TRBV11-2; CDR3 DNA: TGTGCCAGCAGCCCAACGGGGTGGGAGACCCAGTACTTC; CDR3 protein: CASSPTGWETQYF
D gene: TRBD2; J gene: TRBJ2-4; clone size: NA; V gene: TRBV7-2; CDR3 DNA: TGTGCCAGCAGCGGACTAGCGGAGTCGTTTGGGAACATTCAGTACTTC; CDR3 protein: CASSGLAESFGNIQYF
D gene: NA; J gene: TRBJ2-3; clone size: NA; V gene: TRBV7-2; CDR3 DNA: TGTGCCAGCAGCTTAGTTGCGGACAGTCCTACAGATACGCAGTATTTT; CDR3 protein: CASSLVADSPTDTQYF
D gene: TRBD2; J gene: TRBJ2-3; clone size: NA; V gene: TRBV10-3; CDR3 DNA: TGTGCCATCAGGCTAGCGGGAGGGACAGATACGCAGTATTTT; CDR3 protein: CAIRLAGGTDTQYF
D gene: NA; J gene: TRBJ2-2; clone size: NA; V gene: TRBV3-1/TRBV3-2; CDR3 DNA: TGTGCCAGCAGCCAAGCCCCTCGGGCGGGATACACCGGGGAGCTGTTTTTT; CDR3 protein: CASSQAPRAGYTGELFF
D gene: TRBD2; J gene: TRBJ2-1; clone size: NA; V gene: TRBV4-2; CDR3 DNA: TGTGCCAGCAGCCAACTAAAGGCCGGGACTAGCAAGCAGTTCTTC; CDR3 protein: CASSQLKAGTSKQFF
D gene: NA; J gene: TRBJ1-2; clone size: NA; V gene: TRBV9; CDR3 DNA: TGTGCCAGCAGCGTAGATGTGGGAGGGGCAAGAGGCTACACCTTC; CDR3 protein: CASSVDVGGARGYTF